A single sample is the source of the 9 T cell receptor beta chains below, sequenced in a study of blood T cell repertoires in COVID-19. The method was immunoSEQ multiplex PCR; TCRdb's version includes in-frame clones alone and lacks a portion of them. The data contain about 300,000 clones, approximately 90% of them singletons. The sequenced sample consisted of PBMCs or T cells enriched from blood (not recorded which). The receptors come from a woman between 18 and 30 years old who had recovered from COVID-19.

This CDR3 reads CATRGGRGNTEAFF. The CDR3 DNA follows: TGTGCCACCAGGGGGGGGCGCGGGAACACTGAAGCTTTCTTT. This rearrangement joins TRBV10-3 to TRBJ1-1, with 7 bases lining up with TRBD1. Looked up from germline, CDR1 is ENHRY and CDR2 is SYGVKD. The V and J ends lost 10 bases and 1 base, in that order; junction bases with no gene match: 9. The CDR3 is 14 amino acids.

This chain connects TRBV19 to TRBJ2-1; tentative D call: TRBD1 (5 bases). Per the germline V gene, CDR1 is LNHDA and CDR2 is SQIVND (reference sequence). This CDR3 spans 14 amino acids. Trimming stripped 6 bases from V and 3 bases from J, with 12 bases between. CDR3 coding DNA: TGTGCCAGTAGGAGAGACAGCAACTACAATGAGCAGTTCTTC. The encoded protein is CASRRDSNYNEQFF. Using reference TRBV19 and TRBJ2-1 for the parts outside the CDR3, the full variable domain is DGGITQSPKYLFRKEGQNVTLSCEQNLNHDAMYWYRQDPGQGLRLIYYSQIVNDFQKGDIAEGYSVSREKKESFPLTVTSAQKNPTAFYLCASRRDSNYNEQFFGPGTRLTVL.

The count of this clone is one. The chain combines TRBV7-3 with TRBJ2-1; D possibly corresponds to TRBD2 (5 bases). The germline CDR1 and CDR2 sequences are SGHTA and FQGTGA. Trimming took 0 bases from V and 7 from J, leaving 22 bases between them. This CDR3 spans 18 amino acids. The CDR3 region has the DNA TGTGCCAGCAGCTTAACACTCCCCGCGGATGAGGGTTGGAATGAGCAGTTCTTC. Its protein is CASSLTLPADEGWNEQFF. Full variable domain (missing parts from reference TRBV7-3 and TRBJ2-1): GAGVSQTPSNKVTEKGKYVELRCDPISGHTALYWYRQSLGQGPEFLIYFQGTGAADDSGLPNDRFFAVRPEGSVSTLKIQRTERGDSAVYLCASSLTLPADEGWNEQFFGPGTRLTVL.

CDR3 bases: TGTGCCAGCTCGGAAGGACAGCCCTCTGGAAACACCATATATTTT. Translated: CASSEGQPSGNTIYF. The J gene is TRBJ1-3, the V gene TRBV4-2; a weak D match, TRBD1 (6 bases). The CDR3 is 15 amino acids. Trimming left V 8 bases short and J 0 bases short, with 14 bases between. Germline CDR1 is LGHNA and CDR2 is YNFKEQ.

CDR3: CASNRPGQGASYEQYF. Written as DNA, the CDR3 is TGTGCCAGCAACCGACCGGGACAGGGGGCTTCCTACGAGCAGTACTTC. V and J are TRBV2 and TRBJ2-7; 12 bases fit TRBD1. Germline V gives CDR1 SNHLY, CDR2 FYNNEI. This CDR3 region has 16 residues. The junction had 8 bases not matched to a gene; V was cut back by 7 bases and J by 1 base.

This chain uses TRBV9 with TRBJ2-1; 7 bases align to TRBD2. Trimming at V came to 0 bases and at J to 9 bases, leaving 6 bases not matched to a gene. CDR3 length: 14 amino acids. Germline V gene sequence: CDR1 SGDLS, CDR2 YYNGEE. CDR3 residues: CASSVVGGISEQFF. DNA of the CDR3: TGTGCCAGCAGCGTAGTGGGAGGGATAAGTGAGCAGTTCTTC.

The chain uses TRBV28 and TRBJ2-5, with D unclear. Germline V lookup: CDR1 MDHEN, CDR2 SYDVKM. Trimming took off 5 bases at V and 5 bases at J, with 15 bases between the two ends. The CDR3 has 14 amino acids. The CDR3, as DNA: TGTGCCAGCAGTAGCATCCTCGTGATGGAGACCCAGTACTTC. This sequence encodes CASSSILVMETQYF.

The gene calls are TRBV7-2 and TRBJ1-3; weak D call: TRBD1 (5 bases). The CDR3 runs to 16 residues. V was pared by 4 bases and J by 0 bases, with 13 bases between. Looked up from germline, CDR1 is SGHTA and CDR2 is FQGNSA. DNA for the CDR3: TGTGCCAGCAGCTCGGGACTGCCGAGCTCTGGAAACACCATATATTTT. Translated: CASSSGLPSSGNTIYF.

Only a few counts were recorded for this clone. The chain joins TRBV18 to TRBJ1-1; no definite D call. Germline CDR1 and CDR2: KGHSH and LQKENI. V lost 2 bases, J lost 3 bases, and 7 bases lay in between. The CDR3 runs to 13 residues. The CDR3, as DNA: TGTGCCAGCTCACCAACACGGGACACTGAAGCTTTCTTT. It codes for CASSPTRDTEAFF.